A single T cell receptor beta chain is shown here with its context. The sample is drawn from a study of blood T cell repertoires in COVID-19. J lost 2 bases, V lost 3 bases, and 6 bases had no gene match. Germline V gene sequence: CDR1 LGHNA, CDR2 YNFKEQ. The CDR3 has 15 residues. The assay was immunoSEQ multiplex PCR, and TCRdb's table has in-frame clones only and misses some. The top ten hold 2% to 3% of the sample, which has about 230,000 clones, more than 80% seen once. The sequenced sample consisted of peripheral blood. This sequence joins TRBV4-2 and TRBJ1-2, with 7 bases fitting TRBD1. The sequence came from a man aged 30 to 39 with COVID-19, enrolled during active disease. The CDR3 DNA sequence: TGTGCCAGCAGCCAGGGGGACAGTGGGAACTATGGCTACACCTTC. Translating gives CASSQGDSGNYGYTF.